A selection of T cell receptor beta chains follows, all from one sample in a study of Graves' ophthalmopathy and Graves' hyperthyroidism. TCRdb itself ran the multiplex PCR reads through MiXCR, one entry per CDR3 protein. The sample carries 350,000 to 450,000 distinct CDR3 sequences, 21% recorded once. Sequencing was carried out using peripheral blood. These receptors all come from a woman aged 18 to 35 with stable Graves' hyperthyroidism. Each CDR3 is given with its conserved first and last residue. Fields, in order: V gene, clone size, J gene, D gene, CDR3 DNA, CDR3 protein. The D gene is left open where the match is weak. Clone size is not always given. Where it is, it says once, few, many or a class for expanded clones.

>TRBV4-1|.|TRBJ2-7|TRBD2
TGCGCCAGCAGCCTCGCGCTAGCGGGAAACTACGAGCAGTACTTC
CASSLALAGNYEQYF
>TRBV20-1|many|TRBJ1-2|TRBD1
TGCAGTGCTAGAGGTCTGGGACAGGGGTCAGGCTACACCTTC
CSARGLGQGSGYTF
>TRBV28|many|TRBJ2-4|.
TGTGCCAGCACGGGTTTAGCATTAGCCAAAAACATTAAGTACTTC
CASTGLALAKNIKYF
>TRBV7-9|.|TRBJ2-7|TRBD1
TGTGCCACTACCTCTTGGGACAGGGGAGGGAGCTTC
CATTSWDRGGSF
>TRBV12-3/TRBV12-4|.|TRBJ2-7|.
TGTGCCAGCAGCCTACACGGGGGACACCGGGCAGACGAGCAGTACTTC
CASSLHGGHRADEQYF
>TRBV29-1|.|TRBJ1-5|.
TGCAGCGTTGGGGGGGGAGGACATCAGCCCCAGCATTTT
CSVGGGGHQPQHF
>TRBV6-1|.|TRBJ1-2|.
TGTGCCAGCAGTGCCCCCGAGACGTCGTATGGTTACACCTTC
CASSAPETSYGYTF
>TRBV11-2|many|TRBJ2-5|TRBD2
TGTGCCAGCAGCTTGGAGCGGGGGACGGGGACCCAGTACTTC
CASSLERGTGTQYF
>TRBV2|.|TRBJ2-7|.
TGTGCCAGCAGTGACGGGCTAGCGTACGAGCAGTACTTC
CASSDGLAYEQYF
>TRBV28|.|TRBJ2-2|.
TGTGCCAGCAGTTCCCGGAAAGTCGTGGTTGTTAACACCGGGGAGCTGTTTTTT
CASSSRKVVVVNTGELFF
>TRBV28|many|TRBJ1-6|.
TGTGCCAGCAGTTTCGAGGAATATAATTCACCCCTCCACTTT
CASSFEEYNSPLHF
>TRBV28|few|TRBJ1-2|.
TGTGCCAGCAGTTTGAGGCAGACCTATGGCTACACCTTC
CASSLRQTYGYTF
>TRBV5-1|.|TRBJ1-2|.
TGCGCCAGCAGCTTGGCGGGACCGCGCAACTATGGCTACACCTTC
CASSLAGPRNYGYTF
>TRBV12-3/TRBV12-4|few|TRBJ2-7|.
TGTGCCAGCAGTTTTGGCAGGGGAGACGAGCAGTACTTC
CASSFGRGDEQYF
>TRBV29-1|many|TRBJ1-1|.
TGCAGCGCCGCACGACGGAACACTGAAGCTTTCTTT
CSAARRNTEAFF
>TRBV12-3/TRBV12-4|many|TRBJ1-5|.
TGTGCCAGCAGTTCACCCCCACAAGGGTCGGCAAATCAGCCCCAGCATTTT
CASSSPPQGSANQPQHF
>TRBV6-1|many|TRBJ2-1|.
TGTGCCAGCAGTGATGGACAGGAGGGCTACAATGAGCAGTTCTTC
CASSDGQEGYNEQFF
>TRBV12-3/TRBV12-4|many|TRBJ2-5|TRBD1
TGTGCCAGCAGAGCAGCCGCAGGGGGCCAAGAGACCCAGTACTTC
CASRAAAGGQETQYF
>TRBV6-1|.|TRBJ1-2|.
TGTGCCAGCACCACGCCCCCGAACTATGGCTACACCTTC
CASTTPPNYGYTF
>TRBV5-1|many|TRBJ1-2|TRBD1
TGCGCCAGCAGCGCCTCCGGGACAGGGAATGTCTACACCTTC
CASSASGTGNVYTF
>TRBV9|many|TRBJ2-5|.
TGTGCCAGCAGCGTAGATCTGAGCCCGGCAGAGACCCAGTACTTC
CASSVDLSPAETQYF
>TRBV12-5|.|TRBJ2-2|.
TGTGCTAGTGCCGTCGAGTACACCGGGGAGCTGTTTTTT
CASAVEYTGELFF
>TRBV4-3|many|TRBJ1-2|.
TGCGCCAGCAGCAAAGATAGGGCGGACTATGGCTACACCTTC
CASSKDRADYGYTF
>TRBV11-3|.|TRBJ2-7|.
TGTGCCAGCAGCGGAAAGGGGGACTTCGATTACGAGCAGTACTTC
CASSGKGDFDYEQYF
>TRBV10-3|many|TRBJ2-2|.
TGTGCCATCAGTGAGTTAGGGGCCGGGGAGCTGTTTTTT
CAISELGAGELFF
>TRBV19|.|TRBJ1-1|.
TGTGCCAGTAGTATGGCTTGGGCGAACACTGAAGCTTTCTTT
CASSMAWANTEAFF
>TRBV20-1|.|TRBJ1-1|.
TGCAGTGCTACCGGACAGTCTGAAGCTTTCTTT
CSATGQSEAFF
>TRBV7-8|many|TRBJ2-5|TRBD2
TGTGCCAGCAGCTCTATAGCGGGATCTGAGACCCAGTACTTC
CASSSIAGSETQYF
>TRBV20-1|many|TRBJ1-1|TRBD1
TGCAGTGCTAGTGCGGGACAGGACACTGAAGCTTTCTTT
CSASAGQDTEAFF
>TRBV2|many|TRBJ1-2|.
TGTGCCAGCAGTACCCGGGCAGCGTACTTC
CASSTRAAYF
>TRBV7-2|many|TRBJ2-4|.
TGTGCCAGCAGGGGTGTATCCAAAAACATTCAGTACTTC
CASRGVSKNIQYF
>TRBV10-3|many|TRBJ2-7|.
TGTGCCATCAGTGTCGGAGGGGATCGCTACGAGCAGTACTTC
CAISVGGDRYEQYF
>TRBV27|many|TRBJ1-1|.
TGTGCCCCCCGGGAGCCGGTCGTGAACACTGAAGCTTTCTTT
CAPREPVVNTEAFF
>TRBV7-3|many|TRBJ2-5|TRBD2
TGTGCCAGCAGCGCGTTAGCGGGAGGATCCAAGAGCACCCAGTACTTC
CASSALAGGSKSTQYF